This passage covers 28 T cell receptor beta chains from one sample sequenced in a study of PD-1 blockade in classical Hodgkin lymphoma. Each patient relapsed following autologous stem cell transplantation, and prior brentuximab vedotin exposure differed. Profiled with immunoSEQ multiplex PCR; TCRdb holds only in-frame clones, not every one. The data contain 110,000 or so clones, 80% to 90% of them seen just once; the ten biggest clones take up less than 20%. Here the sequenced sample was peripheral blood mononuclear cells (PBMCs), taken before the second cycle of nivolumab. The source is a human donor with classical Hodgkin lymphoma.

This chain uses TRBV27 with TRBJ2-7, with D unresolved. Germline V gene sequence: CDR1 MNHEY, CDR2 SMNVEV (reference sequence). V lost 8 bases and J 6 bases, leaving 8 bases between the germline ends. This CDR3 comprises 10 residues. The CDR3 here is CASGIAEQYF. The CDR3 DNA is TGTGCCAGCGGAATCGCCGAGCAGTACTTC.

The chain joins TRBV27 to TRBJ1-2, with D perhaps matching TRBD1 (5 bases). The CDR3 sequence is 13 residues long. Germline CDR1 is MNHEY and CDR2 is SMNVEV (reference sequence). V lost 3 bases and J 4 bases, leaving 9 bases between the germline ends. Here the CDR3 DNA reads TGTGCCAGCAGTTTGGACGGGACCTATGGCTACACCTTC. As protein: CASSLDGTYGYTF.

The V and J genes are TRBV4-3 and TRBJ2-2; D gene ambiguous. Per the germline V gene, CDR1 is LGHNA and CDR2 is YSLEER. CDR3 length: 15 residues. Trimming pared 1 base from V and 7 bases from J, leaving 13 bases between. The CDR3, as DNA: TGCGCCAGCAGCCAAGCCCCTAGGCTAAGCGGGGAGCTGTTTTTT. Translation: CASSQAPRLSGELFF.

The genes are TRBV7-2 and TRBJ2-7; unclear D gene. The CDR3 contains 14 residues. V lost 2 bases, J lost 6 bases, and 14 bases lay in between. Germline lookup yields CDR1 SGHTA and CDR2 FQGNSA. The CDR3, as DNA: TGTGCCAGCAGCTTACTCCCGGATCCTCTCGAGCAGTACTTC. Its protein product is CASSLLPDPLEQYF.

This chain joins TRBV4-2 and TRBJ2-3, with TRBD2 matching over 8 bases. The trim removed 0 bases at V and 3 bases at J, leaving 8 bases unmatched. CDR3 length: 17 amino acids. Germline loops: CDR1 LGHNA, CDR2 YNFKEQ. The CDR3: CASSQDQAGGGTDTQYF. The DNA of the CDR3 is TGTGCCAGCAGCCAAGATCAGGCGGGAGGCGGGACAGATACGCAGTATTTT.

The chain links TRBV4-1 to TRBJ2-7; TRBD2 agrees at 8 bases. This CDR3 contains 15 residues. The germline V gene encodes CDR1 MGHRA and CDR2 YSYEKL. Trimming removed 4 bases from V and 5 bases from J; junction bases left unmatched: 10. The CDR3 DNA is TGCGCCAGCAGCCCCCAGCGCAGCGGGAGCGACGAGCAGTACTTC. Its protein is CASSPQRSGSDEQYF.

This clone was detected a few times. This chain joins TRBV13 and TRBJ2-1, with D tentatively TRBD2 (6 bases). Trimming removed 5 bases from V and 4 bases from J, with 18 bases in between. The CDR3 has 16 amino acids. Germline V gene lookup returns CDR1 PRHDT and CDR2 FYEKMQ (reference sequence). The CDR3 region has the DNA TGTGCCAGCAGCCCGGCCGCGCGTCTAGCGTACAATGAGCAGTTCTTC. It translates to CASSPAARLAYNEQFF.

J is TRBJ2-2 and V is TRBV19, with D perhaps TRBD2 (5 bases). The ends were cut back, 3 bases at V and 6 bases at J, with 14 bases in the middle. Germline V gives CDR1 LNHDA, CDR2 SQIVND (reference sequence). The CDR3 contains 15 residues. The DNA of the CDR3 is TGTGCCAGTAGTATTTATAGCGCGAGCCCCGGGGAGCTGTTTTTT. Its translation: CASSIYSASPGELFF.

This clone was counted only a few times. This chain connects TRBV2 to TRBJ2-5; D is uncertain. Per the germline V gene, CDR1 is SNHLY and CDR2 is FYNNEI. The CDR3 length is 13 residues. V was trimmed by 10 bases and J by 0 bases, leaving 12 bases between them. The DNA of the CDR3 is TGTGCCACCGAGGACCGGTACCAAGAGACCCAGTACTTC. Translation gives CATEDRYQETQYF. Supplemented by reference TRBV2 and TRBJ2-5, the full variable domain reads EPEVTQTPSHQVTQMGQEVILRCVPISNHLYFYWYRQILGQKVEFLVSFYNNEISEKSEIFDDQFSVERPDGSNFTLKIRSTKLEDSAMYFCATEDRYQETQYFGPGTRLLVL.

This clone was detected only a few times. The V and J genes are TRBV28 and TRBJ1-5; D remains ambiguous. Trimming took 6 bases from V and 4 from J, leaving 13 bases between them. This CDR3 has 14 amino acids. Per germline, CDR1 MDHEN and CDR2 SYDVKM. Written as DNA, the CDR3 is TGTGCCAGCAGACCCGCGGGTAAGAATCAGCCCCAGCATTTT. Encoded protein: CASRPAGKNQPQHF.

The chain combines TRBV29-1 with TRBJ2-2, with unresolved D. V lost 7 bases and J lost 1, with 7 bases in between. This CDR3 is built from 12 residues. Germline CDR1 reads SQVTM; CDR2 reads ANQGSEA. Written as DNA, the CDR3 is TGCAGCGGGCTGGGGAACACCGGGGAGCTGTTTTTT. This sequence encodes CSGLGNTGELFF.

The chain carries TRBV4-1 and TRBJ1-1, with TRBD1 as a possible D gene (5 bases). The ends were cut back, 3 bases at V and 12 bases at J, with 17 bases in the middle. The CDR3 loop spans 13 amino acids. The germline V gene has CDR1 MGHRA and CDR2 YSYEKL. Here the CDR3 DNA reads TGCGCCAGCAGCCAGGGCTCCACTGGGACGACTTTCTTT. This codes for CASSQGSTGTTFF.

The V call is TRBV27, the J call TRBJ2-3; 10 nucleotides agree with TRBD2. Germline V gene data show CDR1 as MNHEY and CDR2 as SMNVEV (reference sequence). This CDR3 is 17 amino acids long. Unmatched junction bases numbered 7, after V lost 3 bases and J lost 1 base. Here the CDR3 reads CASSFYSGTSGTDTQYF. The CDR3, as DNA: TGTGCCAGCAGTTTCTATTCCGGGACTAGCGGCACAGATACGCAGTATTTT.

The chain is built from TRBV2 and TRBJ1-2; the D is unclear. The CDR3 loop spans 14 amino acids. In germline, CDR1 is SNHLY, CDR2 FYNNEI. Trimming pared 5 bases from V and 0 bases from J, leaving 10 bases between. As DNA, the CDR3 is TGTGCCAGCAGTTTTGCAGAAACTAACTATGGCTACACCTTC. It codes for CASSFAETNYGYTF.

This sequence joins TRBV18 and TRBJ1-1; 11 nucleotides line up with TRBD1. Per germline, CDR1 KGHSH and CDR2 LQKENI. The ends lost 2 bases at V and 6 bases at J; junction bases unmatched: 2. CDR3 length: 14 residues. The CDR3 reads CASSPRTGGPEAFF. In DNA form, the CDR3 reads TGTGCCAGCTCACCAAGGACAGGGGGCCCTGAAGCTTTCTTT.

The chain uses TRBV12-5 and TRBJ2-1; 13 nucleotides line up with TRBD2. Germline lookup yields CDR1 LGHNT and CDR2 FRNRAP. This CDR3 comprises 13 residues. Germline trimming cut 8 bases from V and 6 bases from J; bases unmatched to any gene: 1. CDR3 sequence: CASRTSGSNEQFF. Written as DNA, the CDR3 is TGTGCTAGTCGGACTAGCGGGAGCAATGAGCAGTTCTTC.

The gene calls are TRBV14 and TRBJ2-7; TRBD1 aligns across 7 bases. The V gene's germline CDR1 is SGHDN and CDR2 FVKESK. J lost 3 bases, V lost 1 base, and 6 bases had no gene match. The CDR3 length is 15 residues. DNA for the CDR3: TGTGCCAGCAGCCAAGGGGGGACAGACCTCTACGAGCAGTACTTC. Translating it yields CASSQGGTDLYEQYF.

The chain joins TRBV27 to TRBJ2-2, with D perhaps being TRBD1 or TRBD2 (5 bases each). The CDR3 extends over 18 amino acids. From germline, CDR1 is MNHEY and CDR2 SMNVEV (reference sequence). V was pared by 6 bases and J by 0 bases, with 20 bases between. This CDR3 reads CASSSTLGRLSNTGELFF. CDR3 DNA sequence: TGTGCCAGCAGCTCAACCTTGGGACGGCTATCGAACACCGGGGAGCTGTTTTTT.

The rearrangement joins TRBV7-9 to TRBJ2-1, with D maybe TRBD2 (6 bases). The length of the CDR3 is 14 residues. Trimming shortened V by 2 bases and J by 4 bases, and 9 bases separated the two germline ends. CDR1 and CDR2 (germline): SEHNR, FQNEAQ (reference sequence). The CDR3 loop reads CASSLRDFYNEQFF. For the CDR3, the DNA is TGTGCCAGCAGCTTACGGGACTTTTACAATGAGCAGTTCTTC.

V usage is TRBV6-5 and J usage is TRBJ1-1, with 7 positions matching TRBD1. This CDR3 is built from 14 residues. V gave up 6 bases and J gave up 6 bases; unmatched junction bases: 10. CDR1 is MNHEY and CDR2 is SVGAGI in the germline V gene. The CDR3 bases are TGTGCCAGCAGACTTAGACAGGGAATGGCTGAAGCTTTCTTT. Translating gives CASRLRQGMAEAFF.

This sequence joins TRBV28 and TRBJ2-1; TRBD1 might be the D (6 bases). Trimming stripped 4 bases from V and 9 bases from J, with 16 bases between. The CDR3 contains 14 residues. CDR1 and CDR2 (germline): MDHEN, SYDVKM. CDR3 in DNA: TGTGCCAGCAGTTCGTGGACAGATCAGAGTGAGCAGTTCTTC. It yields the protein CASSSWTDQSEQFF.

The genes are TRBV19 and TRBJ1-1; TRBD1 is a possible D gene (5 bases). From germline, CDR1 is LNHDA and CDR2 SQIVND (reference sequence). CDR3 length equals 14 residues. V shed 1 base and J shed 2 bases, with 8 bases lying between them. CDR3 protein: CASSIVGGNTEAFF. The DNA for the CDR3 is TGTGCCAGTAGTATAGTCGGGGGAAACACTGAAGCTTTCTTT.

The DNA of the CDR3 is TGTGCCAGCAGCCCCTCCCCTTTTCCGGAGGGCTACACCTTC. The encoded protein is CASSPSPFPEGYTF. This rearrangement joins TRBV27 to TRBJ1-2, with D unresolved. Germline CDR1 reads MNHEY; CDR2 reads SMNVEV (reference sequence). The V gene lost 6 bases and the J gene lost 8 bases, with 19 bases spanning the gap. The CDR3 has 14 amino acids.

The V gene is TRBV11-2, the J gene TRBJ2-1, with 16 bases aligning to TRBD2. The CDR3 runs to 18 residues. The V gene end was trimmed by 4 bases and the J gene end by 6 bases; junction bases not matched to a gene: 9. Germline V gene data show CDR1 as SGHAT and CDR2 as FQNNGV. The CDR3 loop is CASSSTTGTSGRVNEQFF. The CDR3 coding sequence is TGTGCCAGCAGCTCCACGACCGGGACTAGCGGGAGGGTCAATGAGCAGTTCTTC.

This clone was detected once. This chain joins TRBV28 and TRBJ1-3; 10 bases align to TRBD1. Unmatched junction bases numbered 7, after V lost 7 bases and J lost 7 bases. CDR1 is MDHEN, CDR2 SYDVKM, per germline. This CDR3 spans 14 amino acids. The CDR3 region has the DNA TGTGCCAGCACCGACGGGACAGGGGTGAACACCATATATTTT. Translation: CASTDGTGVNTIYF. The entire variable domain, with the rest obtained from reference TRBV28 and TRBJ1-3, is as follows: DVKVTQSSRYLVKRTGEKVFLECVQDMDHENMFWYRQDPGLGLRLIYFSYDVKMKEKGDIPEGYSVSREKKERFSLILESASTNQTSMYLCASTDGTGVNTIYFGEGSWLTVV.

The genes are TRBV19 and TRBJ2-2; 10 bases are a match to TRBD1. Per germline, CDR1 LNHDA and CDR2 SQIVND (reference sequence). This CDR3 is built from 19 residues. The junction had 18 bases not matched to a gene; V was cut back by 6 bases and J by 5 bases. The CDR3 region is CASRYRDRGLLSGTGELFF. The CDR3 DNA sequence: TGTGCCAGTAGATACCGGGACAGGGGTCTTCTTTCAGGAACCGGGGAGCTGTTTTTT.

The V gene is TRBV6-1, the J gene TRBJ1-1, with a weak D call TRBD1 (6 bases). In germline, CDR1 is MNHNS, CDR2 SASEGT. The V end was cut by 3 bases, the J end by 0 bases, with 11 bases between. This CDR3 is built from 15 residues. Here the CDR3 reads CASSEATGMNTEAFF. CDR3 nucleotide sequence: TGTGCCAGCAGTGAGGCAACAGGGATGAACACTGAAGCTTTCTTT.

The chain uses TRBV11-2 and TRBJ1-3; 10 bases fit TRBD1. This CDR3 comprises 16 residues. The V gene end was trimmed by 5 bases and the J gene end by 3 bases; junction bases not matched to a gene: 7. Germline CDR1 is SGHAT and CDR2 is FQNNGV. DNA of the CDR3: TGTGCCAGCAGCCTCCGACAGGGGGCGGGTGGAAACACCATATATTTT. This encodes CASSLRQGAGGNTIYF.